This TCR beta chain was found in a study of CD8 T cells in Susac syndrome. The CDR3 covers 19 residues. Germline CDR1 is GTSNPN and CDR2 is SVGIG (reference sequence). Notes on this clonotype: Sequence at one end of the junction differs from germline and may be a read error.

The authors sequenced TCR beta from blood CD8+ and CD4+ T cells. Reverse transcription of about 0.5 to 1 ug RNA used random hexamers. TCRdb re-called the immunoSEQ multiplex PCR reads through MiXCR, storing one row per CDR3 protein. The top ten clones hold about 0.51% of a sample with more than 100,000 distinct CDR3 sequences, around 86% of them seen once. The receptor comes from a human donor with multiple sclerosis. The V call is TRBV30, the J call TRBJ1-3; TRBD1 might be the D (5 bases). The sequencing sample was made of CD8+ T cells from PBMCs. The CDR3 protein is CAWRGTTTGPQLSENTIYF. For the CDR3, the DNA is TGTGCCTGGAGAGGGACTACCACGGGACCGCAACTCTCTGAAAACACCATATATTTT.